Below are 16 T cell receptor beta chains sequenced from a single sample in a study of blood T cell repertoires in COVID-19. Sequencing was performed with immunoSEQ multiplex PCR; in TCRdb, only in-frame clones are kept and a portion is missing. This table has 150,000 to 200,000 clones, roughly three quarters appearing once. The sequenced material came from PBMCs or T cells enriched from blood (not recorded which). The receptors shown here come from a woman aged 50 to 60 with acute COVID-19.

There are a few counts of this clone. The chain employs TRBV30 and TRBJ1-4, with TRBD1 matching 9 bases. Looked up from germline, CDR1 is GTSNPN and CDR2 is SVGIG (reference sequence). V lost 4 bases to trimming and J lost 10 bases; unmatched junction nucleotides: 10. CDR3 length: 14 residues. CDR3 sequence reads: CAWNHGDRVGKLFF. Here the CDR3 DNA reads TGTGCCTGGAATCATGGGGACAGGGTGGGAAAACTGTTTTTT.

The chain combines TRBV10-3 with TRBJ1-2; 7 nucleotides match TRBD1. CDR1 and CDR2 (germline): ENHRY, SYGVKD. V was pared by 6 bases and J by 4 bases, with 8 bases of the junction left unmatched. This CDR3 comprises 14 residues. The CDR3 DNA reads TGTGCCATCAGCCCCGGGACAGAGAGCTATGGCTACACCTTC. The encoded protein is CAISPGTESYGYTF.

CDR3 bases: TGTGCCAGCAGCCCGATTACAGGGAACACTGAAGCTTTCTTT. It translates to CASSPITGNTEAFF. V usage is TRBV4-2 and J usage is TRBJ1-1; the D gene is possibly TRBD1 (5 bases). The CDR3 totals 14 residues. The germline V gene has CDR1 LGHNA and CDR2 YNFKEQ. V lost 4 bases and J 1 base, leaving 10 bases between the germline ends.

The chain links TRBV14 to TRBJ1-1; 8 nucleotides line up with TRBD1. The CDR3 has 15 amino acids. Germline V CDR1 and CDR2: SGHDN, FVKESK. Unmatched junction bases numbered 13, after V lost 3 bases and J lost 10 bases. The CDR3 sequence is CASSHTTQGAGGAFF. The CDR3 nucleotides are TGTGCCAGCAGCCACACAACGCAGGGGGCCGGGGGAGCTTTCTTT.

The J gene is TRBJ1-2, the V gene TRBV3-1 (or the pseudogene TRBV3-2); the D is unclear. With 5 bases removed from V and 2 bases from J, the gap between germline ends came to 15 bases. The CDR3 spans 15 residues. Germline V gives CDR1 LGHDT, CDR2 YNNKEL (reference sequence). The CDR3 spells CASSGPGRLNYGYTF. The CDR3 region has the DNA TGTGCCAGCAGCGGCCCGGGCAGACTAAACTATGGCTACACCTTC.

The CDR3 loop reads CASSPRTSGAQETQYF. CDR3 sequence (DNA): TGTGCCAGCAGCCCTCGGACTAGCGGGGCTCAAGAGACCCAGTACTTC. The genes are TRBV5-4 and TRBJ2-5; 12 nucleotides match TRBD2. The CDR3 is made up of 16 amino acids. V dropped 4 bases and J dropped 2; count of bases not matched to a gene: 6. The germline V gene encodes CDR1 SGHNT and CDR2 YYREEE (reference sequence).

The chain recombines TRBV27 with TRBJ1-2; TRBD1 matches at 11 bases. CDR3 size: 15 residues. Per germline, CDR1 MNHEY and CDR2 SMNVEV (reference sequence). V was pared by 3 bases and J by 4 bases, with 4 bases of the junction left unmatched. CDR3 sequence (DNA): TGTGCCAGCAGTTTCCGGGACAGGGGGTTCTATGGCTACACCTTC. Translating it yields CASSFRDRGFYGYTF.

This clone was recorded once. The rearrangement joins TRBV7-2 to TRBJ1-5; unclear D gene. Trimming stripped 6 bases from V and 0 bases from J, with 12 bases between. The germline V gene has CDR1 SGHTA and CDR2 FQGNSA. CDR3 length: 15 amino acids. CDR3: CASSPQTGSNQPQHF. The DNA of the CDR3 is TGTGCCAGCAGTCCCCAGACGGGTAGCAATCAGCCCCAGCATTTT.

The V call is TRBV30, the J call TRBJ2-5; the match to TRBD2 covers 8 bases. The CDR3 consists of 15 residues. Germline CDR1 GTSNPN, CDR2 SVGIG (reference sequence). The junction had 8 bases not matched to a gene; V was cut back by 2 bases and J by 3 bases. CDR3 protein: CAWSPGGGGKETQYF. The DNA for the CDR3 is TGTGCCTGGAGTCCTGGGGGCGGGGGGAAAGAGACCCAGTACTTC.

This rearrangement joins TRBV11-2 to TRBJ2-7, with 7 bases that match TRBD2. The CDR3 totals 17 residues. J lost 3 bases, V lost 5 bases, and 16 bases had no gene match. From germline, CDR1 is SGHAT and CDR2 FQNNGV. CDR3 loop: CASSQSRGVGDSYEQYV. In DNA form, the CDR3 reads TGTGCCAGCAGCCAATCCCGGGGGGTTGGGGATAGCTACGAGCAGTACGTC.

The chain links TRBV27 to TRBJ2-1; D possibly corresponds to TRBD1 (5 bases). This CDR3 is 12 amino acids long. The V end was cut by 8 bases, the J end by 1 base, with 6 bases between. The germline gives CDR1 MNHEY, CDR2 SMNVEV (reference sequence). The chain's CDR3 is CASAGSYNEQFF. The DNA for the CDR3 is TGTGCCAGCGCAGGGTCCTACAATGAGCAGTTCTTC.

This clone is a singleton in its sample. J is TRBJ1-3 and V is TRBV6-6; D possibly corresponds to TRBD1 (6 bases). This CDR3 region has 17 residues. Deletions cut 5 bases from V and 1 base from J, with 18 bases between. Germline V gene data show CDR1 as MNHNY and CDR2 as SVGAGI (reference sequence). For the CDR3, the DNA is TGTGCCAGCAGTCTCGTGGGGCAGGGGACGTCTGGAAACACCATATATTTT. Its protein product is CASSLVGQGTSGNTIYF.

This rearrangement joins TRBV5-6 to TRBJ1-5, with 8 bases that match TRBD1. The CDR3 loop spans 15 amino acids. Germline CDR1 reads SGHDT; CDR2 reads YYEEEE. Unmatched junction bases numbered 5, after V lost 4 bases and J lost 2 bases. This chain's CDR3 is CASSRMTGGNQPQHF. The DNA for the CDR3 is TGTGCCAGCAGCCGAATGACAGGGGGCAATCAGCCCCAGCATTTT.

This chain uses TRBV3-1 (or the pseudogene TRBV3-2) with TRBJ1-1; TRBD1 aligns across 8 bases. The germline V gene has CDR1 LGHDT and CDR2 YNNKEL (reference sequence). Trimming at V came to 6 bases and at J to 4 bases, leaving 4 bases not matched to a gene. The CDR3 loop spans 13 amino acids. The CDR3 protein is CASSQQGGTEAFF. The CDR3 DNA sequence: TGTGCCAGCAGTCAACAGGGGGGCACTGAAGCTTTCTTT.

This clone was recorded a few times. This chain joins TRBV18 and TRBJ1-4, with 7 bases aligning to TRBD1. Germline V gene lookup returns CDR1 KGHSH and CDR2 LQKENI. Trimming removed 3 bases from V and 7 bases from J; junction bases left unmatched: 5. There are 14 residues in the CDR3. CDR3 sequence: CASSPQQGREKLFF. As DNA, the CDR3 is TGTGCCAGCTCACCGCAACAGGGGCGTGAAAAACTGTTTTTT.

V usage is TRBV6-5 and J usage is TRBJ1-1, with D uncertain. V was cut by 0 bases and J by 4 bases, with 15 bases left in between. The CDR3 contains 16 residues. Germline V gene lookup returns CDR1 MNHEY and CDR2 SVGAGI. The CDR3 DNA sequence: TGTGCCAGCAGTTACTCAAGGGAGCCAAGCACCACTGAAGCTTTCTTT. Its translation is CASSYSREPSTTEAFF.